The sample holds many counts of the clone carrying this T cell receptor beta chain. Time point defined: longitudinal time-point 3. In TCRdb, the 5' RACE reads were re-called with MiXCR into one record per CDR3 protein. The repertoire consists of approximately 45,000 distinct CDR3 sequences, with about 13% occurring once and the leading ten covering over 9.5%. The record originates from a study of neurological immune-mediated disorders. Per germline, CDR1 SGHRS and CDR2 YFSETQ. V gave up 0 bases and J gave up 7 bases, with 11 bases separating them. This CDR3 contains 14 residues. This receptor was obtained from a young man in good health. The sequencing input was PBMCs. The chain uses TRBV5-1 and TRBJ2-1; D perhaps matches TRBD1 (6 bases). The CDR3 DNA sequence: TGCGCCAGCAGCTTGGAACAGGGTCGGAATGAGCAGTTCTTC. Translation gives CASSLEQGRNEQFF.